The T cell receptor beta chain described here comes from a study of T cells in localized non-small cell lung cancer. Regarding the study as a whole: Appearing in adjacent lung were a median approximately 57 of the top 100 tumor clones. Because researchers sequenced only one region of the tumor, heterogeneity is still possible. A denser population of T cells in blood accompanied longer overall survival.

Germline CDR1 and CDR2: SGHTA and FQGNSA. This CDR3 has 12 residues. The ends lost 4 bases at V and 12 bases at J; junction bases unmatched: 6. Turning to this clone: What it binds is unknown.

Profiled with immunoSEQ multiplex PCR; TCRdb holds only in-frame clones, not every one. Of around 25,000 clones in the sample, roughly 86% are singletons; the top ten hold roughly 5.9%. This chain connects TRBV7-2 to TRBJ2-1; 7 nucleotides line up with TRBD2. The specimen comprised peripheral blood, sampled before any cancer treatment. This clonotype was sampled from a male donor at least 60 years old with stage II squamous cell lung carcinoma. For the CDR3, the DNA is TGTGCCAGCAGCTCCGAGCGGGGTAGGCAGTTCTTC. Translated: CASSSERGRQFF.